These 25 T cell receptor beta chains share one sample of origin, sequenced in a study of T cell repertoires in cytomegalovirus infection. Using its own MiXCR run on the reads, TCRdb lists one record per CDR3 protein. The data contain some 920,000 distinct CDR3 sequences, more than 25% of them seen just once; the ten biggest clones take up roughly 13%. No cognate antigen is known for these TCRs. The sequencing here drew on cultured CD8+ T cells from PBMCs, taken from culture after CMV antigen stimulation. The origin of the receptors is a human donor in good health (CMV status not recorded). Some clones in this sample may be carry-over from other donors' samples.

This clonotype has more than one count but fewer than ten. The rearrangement links TRBV12-3 or TRBV12-4 to TRBJ2-5, with 13 positions matching TRBD2. J gave up 4 bases and V 5 bases, and 4 bases lay outside the gene matches. The CDR3 has 15 residues. This CDR3 is CASSPGLAGLETQYF. As DNA, the CDR3 is TGTGCCAGCAGTCCGGGACTAGCGGGGCTAGAGACCCAGTACTTC.

The chain uses TRBV6-5 and TRBJ1-4; TRBD1 agrees at 10 bases. The germline CDR1 and CDR2 sequences are MNHEY and SVGAGI. The CDR3 totals 15 residues. With V trimmed by 6 bases and J by 12 bases, 13 bases remained unmatched. DNA for the CDR3: TGTGCCAGCAGCCTTTCCGGACAGGGGGAGCCCCAACTGTTTTTT. Its protein product is CASSLSGQGEPQLFF.

The chain links TRBV27 to TRBJ2-1; TRBD2 is a possible D gene (7 bases). CDR1 and CDR2 from the germline V gene are MNHEY and SMNVEV (reference sequence). Between the trimmed V and J ends, which lost 1 base and 7 bases, there was a span of 14 bases. The CDR3 is made up of 15 amino acids. DNA of the CDR3: TGTGCCAGCAGTTTATTACGGGGGGCGGGTAATGAGCAGTTCTTC. This encodes CASSLLRGAGNEQFF.

This clonotype was found a few times. V is TRBV5-1 and J is TRBJ2-5, with D possibly being TRBD1 or TRBD2 (6 bases each). V was cut by 4 bases and J by 2 bases, with 12 bases left in between. There are 14 residues in the CDR3. Germline V gives CDR1 SGHRS, CDR2 YFSETQ. CDR3 coding DNA: TGCGCCAGCAGCCGGGGAGGACAGCAAGAGACCCAGTACTTC. Residues: CASSRGGQQETQYF. The full variable domain, completed using reference TRBV5-1 and TRBJ2-5, is KAGVTQTPRYLIKTRGQQVTLSCSPISGHRSVSWYQQTPGQGLQFLFEYFSETQRNKGNFPGRFSGRQFSNSRSEMNVSTLELGDSALYLCASSRGGQQETQYFGPGTRLLVL.

The chain links TRBV6-1 to TRBJ2-4; TRBD1 or TRBD2 may be the D gene (6 bases each). CDR1 is MNHNS and CDR2 is SASEGT in the germline V gene. The CDR3 length is 13 residues. The V end was cut by 6 bases, the J end by 6 bases, with 12 bases between. This CDR3 reads CASSLGGPNIQYF. The CDR3 DNA reads TGTGCCAGCAGCCTAGGGGGGCCAAACATTCAGTACTTC.

This chain joins TRBV13 and TRBJ2-2; D not certain. V was cut by 4 bases and J by 10 bases, with 10 bases left in between. CDR1 is PRHDT and CDR2 is FYEKMQ in the germline V gene (reference sequence). CDR3 length: 12 amino acids. CDR3 amino acids: CASSSRLEELFF. DNA of the CDR3: TGTGCCAGCAGCTCGCGTTTGGAGGAGCTGTTTTTT.

A remark on this clonotype: A clone one base away is much larger, so this may be a read error. CDR3 sequence reads: CASTVGSTDTQYF. The CDR3 region has the DNA TGTGCCAGCACGGTGGGGTCGACAGATACGCAGTATTTT. The chain couples TRBV12-3 or TRBV12-4 to TRBJ2-3; no clear D gene. This CDR3 has 13 amino acids. Trimming cost V 7 bases and J 3 bases, with 11 bases left between them.

The V call is TRBV6-2 or TRBV6-3, the J call TRBJ2-7; D unclear. Trimming took off 3 bases at V and 3 bases at J, with 6 bases between the two ends. The CDR3 runs to 12 residues. Germline V gives CDR1 MNHEY, CDR2 SVGEGT. This CDR3 is CASSYPGYEQYV. CDR3 coding DNA: TGTGCCAGCAGTTATCCGGGCTACGAGCAGTACGTC.

This clonotype was seen at least ten times. The genes are TRBV4-2 and TRBJ2-2; 7 bases are a match to TRBD1. The V and J ends lost 4 bases and 2 bases, in that order; junction bases with no gene match: 7. Germline CDR1 LGHNA, CDR2 YNFKEQ. The CDR3 consists of 16 residues. In DNA form, the CDR3 reads TGTGCCAGCAGCCCCGAGACAGGGACAAACACCGGGGAGCTGTTTTTT. Translation: CASSPETGTNTGELFF.

V is TRBV4-1 and J is TRBJ1-3; 7 bases match TRBD1. CDR1 and CDR2 from the germline V gene are MGHRA and YSYEKL. The CDR3 consists of 14 residues. Unmatched junction bases numbered 7, after V lost 3 bases and J lost 8 bases. CDR3 DNA sequence: TGCGCCAGCAGCCATCCAGACAGGGAGGACACCATATATTTT. This gives the protein CASSHPDREDTIYF.

V is TRBV5-6 and J is TRBJ2-1; 13 bases map to TRBD2. The CDR3 length is 18 residues. The V segment lost 4 bases and the J segment 5 bases; nucleotides outside the gene matches: 12. The germline gives CDR1 SGHDT, CDR2 YYEEEE. The CDR3 DNA is TGTGCCAGCAGCCCCCCGGGACTAGCGGGAACAACCGACAATGAGCAGTTCTTC. It is translated as CASSPPGLAGTTDNEQFF.

With respect to this clonotype: At one boundary the junction diverges from the germline segment, which might be a read error. The rearrangement joins TRBV7-4 to TRBJ2-1; D is undetermined. This CDR3 has 13 residues. In germline, CDR1 is SGHVT, CDR2 SQSDAQ. The CDR3 region has the DNA TGTGTCAGCACCCCGGACGGTTACAATGAGCAGTTCTTC. It yields the protein CVSTPDGYNEQFF.

The rearrangement links TRBV12-5 to TRBJ2-7, with 8 positions matching TRBD1. V lost 1 base to trimming and J lost 3 bases; unmatched junction nucleotides: 23. Germline V gives CDR1 LGHNT, CDR2 FRNRAP. The CDR3 runs 21 residues. The CDR3 coding sequence is TGTGCTAGTGGTTTGGCTCAAGGCCAGGGGGCCATTTCCCCATTGAACTACGAGCAGTACTTC. This sequence encodes CASGLAQGQGAISPLNYEQYF.

A few counts support this clonotype. CDR3 sequence (DNA): TGTGCCAGCAGCTTCCGACAGGTCGCACATGAGCAGTTCTTC. It specifies CASSFRQVAHEQFF. The chain links TRBV7-4 to TRBJ2-1; TRBD1 might be the D (6 bases). Trimming took off 3 bases at V and 8 bases at J, with 14 bases between the two ends. CDR3 length: 14 amino acids. The germline V gene encodes CDR1 SGHVT and CDR2 SQSDAQ. Complete variable domain (other parts from reference TRBV7-4 and TRBJ2-1): GAGVSQSPRYKVAKRGRDVALRCDSISGHVTLYWYRQTLGQGSEVLTYSQSDAQRDKSGRPSGRFSAERPERSVSTLKIQRTEQGDSAVYLCASSFRQVAHEQFFGPGTRLTVL.

There are a few counts of this clonotype. V and J are TRBV4-1 and TRBJ1-2; D unresolved. This CDR3 has 13 amino acids. Trimming cost V 0 bases and J 4 bases, with 6 bases left between them. From germline, CDR1 is MGHRA and CDR2 YSYEKL. The CDR3 here is CASSQEQTYGYTF. For the CDR3, the DNA is TGCGCCAGCAGCCAAGAACAGACCTATGGCTACACCTTC.

This clonotype was seen more than once but under ten times. V usage is TRBV7-6 and J usage is TRBJ1-1, with 8 bases identical to TRBD1. Germline V gene lookup returns CDR1 SGHVS and CDR2 FNYEAQ. V lost 5 bases, J lost 3 bases, and 5 bases stayed unmatched. The CDR3 totals 14 residues. CDR3: CASSRGQDDTEAFF. Here the CDR3 DNA reads TGTGCCAGCAGCAGGGGACAGGACGACACTGAAGCTTTCTTT.

This clonotype was counted a few times. This chain connects TRBV7-9 to TRBJ2-5; 11 bases fit TRBD1. The trim removed 5 bases at V and 3 bases at J, leaving 5 bases unmatched. This CDR3 is built from 15 residues. Germline V gene sequence: CDR1 SEHNR, CDR2 FQNEAQ (reference sequence). The CDR3 spells CASSDRDRGKETQYF. Here the CDR3 DNA reads TGTGCCAGCAGCGACCGGGACAGGGGGAAAGAGACCCAGTACTTC.

As concerns this clonotype: This sequence may be a read error, since a much larger clone differs from it by one base. The conserved final phenylalanine or tryptophan is absent from the CDR3, which likely points to a read error. This CDR3 reads CASSLTGGRIYEQYI. CDR3 nucleotides: TGTGCCAGCAGCTTAACTGGAGGACGGATCTACGAGCAGTACATC. V and J are TRBV7-2 and TRBJ2-7, with D possibly matching TRBD2 (5 bases). The CDR3 extends over 15 amino acids. Trimming shortened V by 2 bases and J by 3 bases, and 14 bases separated the two germline ends. Germline CDR1 reads SGHTA; CDR2 reads FQGNSA.

J is TRBJ1-4 and V is TRBV15; weak D call: TRBD1 (6 bases). The CDR3 consists of 15 residues. CDR1 and CDR2 (germline): LNHNV, YYDKDF (reference sequence). V gave up 0 bases and J gave up 11 bases, with 16 bases separating them. CDR3 DNA sequence: TGTGCCACCAGCAGAGATCGGGGGGCGGCGGGGAAACTGTTTTTT. This sequence encodes CATSRDRGAAGKLFF. The full variable domain, with the rest looked up from reference TRBV15 and TRBJ1-4, is DAMVIQNPRYQVTQFGKPVTLSCSQTLNHNVMYWYQQKSSQAPKLLFHYYDKDFNNEADTPDNFQSRRPNTSFCFLDIRSPGLGDTAMYLCATSRDRGAAGKLFFGSGTQLSVL.

The chain uses TRBV12-3 or TRBV12-4 and TRBJ1-1, with 7 bases lining up with TRBD1. V was clipped by 6 bases and J by 3 bases; unmatched bases: 7. The CDR3 covers 14 residues. CDR3 loop: CASRRGRWDTEAFF. CDR3 DNA sequence: TGTGCCAGCAGAAGGGGGCGGTGGGACACTGAAGCTTTCTTT.

This clonotype was seen many times. The CDR3 DNA sequence: TGTGCCAGCAGCTTTAGCGGGGGGACCTCCTACGAGCAGTACGTC. Translating it yields CASSFSGGTSYEQYV. The rearrangement joins TRBV7-2 to TRBJ2-7, with 10 nucleotides matching TRBD2. V was clipped by 3 bases and J by 0 bases; unmatched bases: 2. Germline lookup yields CDR1 SGHTA and CDR2 FQGNSA. CDR3 length equals 15 residues.

This chain links TRBV4-3 with TRBJ2-5, with 9 bases that match TRBD1. The CDR3 extends over 15 amino acids. CDR1 and CDR2 from the germline V gene are LGHNA and YSLEER. V gave up 2 bases and J gave up 2 bases; unmatched junction bases: 3. The DNA for the CDR3 is TGCGCCAGCAGCCAATGGGACAGGGTGCAAGAGACCCAGTACTTC. Amino acids: CASSQWDRVQETQYF.

The V call is TRBV7-3, the J call TRBJ2-2; D perhaps matches TRBD1 (6 bases). CDR1 and CDR2 from the germline V gene are SGHTA and FQGTGA. This CDR3 has 16 residues. Trimming left V 5 bases short and J 2 bases short, with 15 bases between. In nucleotides, the CDR3 is TGTGCCAGCAGCAGGGTACAGGGCCCTAACACCGGGGAGCTGTTTTTT. Its protein product is CASSRVQGPNTGELFF.

V is TRBV6-2 or TRBV6-3 and J is TRBJ1-1; possible D gene TRBD1, 6 bases. Between the trimmed V and J ends, which lost 2 bases and 0 bases, there was a span of 13 bases. The germline gives CDR1 MNHEY, CDR2 SVGEGT. The CDR3 spans 16 residues. CDR3 region: CASSYGTIDMNTEAFF. The CDR3 DNA reads TGTGCCAGCAGTTACGGGACAATCGACATGAACACTGAAGCTTTCTTT.

There are many counts of this clonotype. The CDR3 is CASSLLAEPGETQYF. The CDR3 DNA is TGTGCCAGCAGCTTACTAGCGGAGCCCGGGGAGACCCAGTACTTC. J is TRBJ2-5 and V is TRBV7-3; 7 bases are a match to TRBD2. The germline V gene has CDR1 SGHTA and CDR2 FQGTGA. CDR3 size: 15 residues. V lost 2 bases to trimming and J lost 5 bases; unmatched junction nucleotides: 8. Based on the CDR3 plus reference TRBV7-3 and TRBJ2-5, the full variable domain is GAGVSQTPSNKVTEKGKYVELRCDPISGHTALYWYRQSLGQGPEFLIYFQGTGAADDSGLPNDRFFAVRPEGSVSTLKIQRTERGDSAVYLCASSLLAEPGETQYFGPGTRLLVL.